The entry below describes one T cell receptor beta chain. The antigen is not known. The sample originates from a study of cytomegalovirus exposure and HLA in healthy donors. The study ran its PCR with 60 Vbeta and 13 Jbeta primers. The data were produced by immunoSEQ multiplex PCR, yet TCRdb's version contains in-frame clones alone and is incomplete. The sample consists of 150,000 to 200,000 clones, almost 80% of them appearing once. General observations from the study: Accounts indicate the classifier identified cytomegalovirus status with strong specificity and sensitivity. Clonal expansion was found to be greater in HLA-associated TCR beta chains than in equally common others in a later analysis. After further analysis at a later stage, 15,000 to 20,000 TCR beta sequences were associated with HLA alleles at 0.05 false discovery rate.

CDR3 length: 14 residues. The V and J ends lost 3 bases and 8 bases respectively, with 16 bases between them. The germline CDR1 and CDR2 sequences are MNHEY and SMNVEV (reference sequence). The rearrangement links TRBV27 to TRBJ1-2; D gene ambiguous. The sequence was collected from a man aged 18-30 years in good health and CMV-seropositive. Sequencing was performed on PBMCs. CDR3 DNA: TGTGCCAGCAGTTTCCGGGATCCGACGGAGGGCTACACCTTC. Translated, it gives CASSFRDPTEGYTF.